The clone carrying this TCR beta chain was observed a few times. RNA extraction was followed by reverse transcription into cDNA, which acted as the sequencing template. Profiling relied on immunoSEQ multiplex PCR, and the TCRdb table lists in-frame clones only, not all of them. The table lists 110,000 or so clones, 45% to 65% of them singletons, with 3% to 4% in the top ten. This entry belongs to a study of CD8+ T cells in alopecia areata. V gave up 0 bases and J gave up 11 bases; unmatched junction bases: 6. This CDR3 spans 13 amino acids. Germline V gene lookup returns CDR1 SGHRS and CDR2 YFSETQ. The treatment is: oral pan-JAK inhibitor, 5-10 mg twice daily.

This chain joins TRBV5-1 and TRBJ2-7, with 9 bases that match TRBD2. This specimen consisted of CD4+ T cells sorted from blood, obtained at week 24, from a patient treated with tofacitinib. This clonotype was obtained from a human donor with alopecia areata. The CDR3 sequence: CASSLASGETEYF. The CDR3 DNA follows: TGCGCCAGCAGCTTGGCTAGCGGGGAAACAGAGTACTTC.